Below are 14 T cell receptor beta chains sequenced from a single sample in a study of CD8+ T cells in alopecia areata. Described treatment: oral pan-JAK inhibitor, 5-10 mg twice daily. RNA extraction was followed by reverse transcription into cDNA, which acted as the sequencing template. Profiling relied on immunoSEQ multiplex PCR, and the TCRdb table lists in-frame clones only, not all of them. The table lists 100,000 to 150,000 clones, around 60% of them singletons. The specimen was CD4+ T cells sorted from blood, collected at week 4, from a patient treated with tofacitinib. These receptors originate from a human donor with alopecia areata.

This chain connects TRBV2 to TRBJ2-5, with 9 bases aligning to TRBD1. Germline-derived CDR1 and CDR2 are SNHLY and FYNNEI. This CDR3 is 13 amino acids long. Unmatched junction bases numbered 9, after V lost 7 bases and J lost 9 bases. This chain's CDR3 is CASIRDRAMSQYF. The DNA of the CDR3 is TGTGCCAGCATCCGGGACAGGGCGATGTCCCAGTACTTC. Together with reference TRBV2 and TRBJ2-5, the CDR3 gives the full variable domain: EPEVTQTPSHQVTQMGQEVILRCVPISNHLYFYWYRQILGQKVEFLVSFYNNEISEKSEIFDDQFSVERPDGSNFTLKIRSTKLEDSAMYFCASIRDRAMSQYFGPGTRLLVL.

V gene TRBV29-1 combines with J gene TRBJ1-2, with TRBD1 matching 9 bases. The germline gives CDR1 SQVTM, CDR2 ANQGSEA. The J segment lost 6 bases and the V segment lost 3 bases, leaving 2 bases of the junction unmatched. This CDR3 comprises 12 residues. DNA of the CDR3: TGCAGCGTTGAGGGGACAGGGAATGGCTACACCTTC. It codes for CSVEGTGNGYTF. The entire variable domain, with the rest obtained from reference TRBV29-1 and TRBJ1-2, is as follows: SAVISQKPSRDICQRGTSLTIQCQVDSQVTMMFWYRQQPGQSLTLIATANQGSEATYESGFVIDKFPISRPNLTFSTLTVSNMSPEDSSIYLCSVEGTGNGYTFGSGTRLTVV.

This clone is medium-sized (0.01 to 0.1%) in the sample. The genes are TRBV7-2 and TRBJ2-3; TRBD2 agrees at 10 bases. The CDR3 extends over 17 amino acids. Per the germline V gene, CDR1 is SGHTA and CDR2 is FQGNSA. V gave up 3 bases and J gave up 3 bases; unmatched junction bases: 9. In DNA form, the CDR3 reads TGTGCCAGCAGCTTTTTACCAGCGGGGGGGCGGACAGATACGCAGTATTTT. Its translation: CASSFLPAGGRTDTQYF.

This chain links TRBV7-9 with TRBJ1-5; D not resolved. Germline-derived CDR1 and CDR2 are SEHNR and FQNEAQ (reference sequence). Trimming stripped 5 bases from V and 9 bases from J, with 11 bases between. The CDR3 has 12 amino acids. CDR3 amino acids: CASSPSIGPQHF. The DNA of the CDR3 is TGTGCCAGCAGCCCCTCGATTGGGCCCCAGCATTTT.

The V gene is TRBV23-1, the J gene TRBJ2-1; TRBD1 matches at 8 bases. TRBV23-1 is recorded as an ORF, its role being uncertain. J was trimmed by 8 bases and V by 2 bases; bases with no gene match: 17. CDR3 length equals 18 residues. The CDR3 sequence is CASSQPAFPDRVLYEQFF. Written as DNA, the CDR3 is TGCGCCAGCAGTCAACCGGCCTTCCCGGACAGGGTCCTCTATGAGCAGTTCTTC.

The chain links TRBV4-3 to TRBJ2-1; 7 positions agree with TRBD1. With 6 bases clipped from V and 8 bases from J, the junction kept 13 bases outside the gene matches. The CDR3 runs to 15 residues. The V gene's germline CDR1 is LGHNA and CDR2 YSLEER. The CDR3 DNA reads TGCGCCAGCAGTTACAGGGGAAGAGGAGTAGATGAGCAGTTCTTC. Protein product: CASSYRGRGVDEQFF.

The chain joins TRBV27 to TRBJ1-2; a weak D match, TRBD1 (5 bases). This CDR3 is 13 amino acids long. Germline CDR1 is MNHEY and CDR2 is SMNVEV (reference sequence). V gave up 3 bases and J gave up 0 bases, with 5 bases separating them. The CDR3 DNA reads as TGTGCCAGCAGTTTCAGGGCTAACTATGGCTACACCTTC. This sequence encodes CASSFRANYGYTF.

This chain links TRBV4-1 with TRBJ1-3; tentatively, D is TRBD1 (6 bases). Trimming shortened V by 2 bases and J by 0 bases, and 23 bases separated the two germline ends. The CDR3 extends over 20 amino acids. The germline gives CDR1 MGHRA, CDR2 YSYEKL. In DNA form, the CDR3 reads TGCGCCAGCAGCCAAACGCCGGGGGGCGCGGGGGCGGCCTCTGGAAACACCATATATTTT. Protein: CASSQTPGGAGAASGNTIYF.

This chain uses TRBV27 with TRBJ2-1; D remains ambiguous. From germline, CDR1 is MNHEY and CDR2 SMNVEV (reference sequence). V lost 3 bases to trimming and J lost 0 bases, with 6 bases between them. The CDR3 runs to 14 residues. Here the CDR3 DNA reads TGTGCCAGCAGTTTGCTGAGCTCCTACAATGAGCAGTTCTTC. Translated, it gives CASSLLSSYNEQFF.

V gene TRBV6-6 combines with J gene TRBJ1-1; no reliable D call. The V gene lost 2 bases and the J gene lost 8 bases, with 12 bases spanning the gap. Germline lookup yields CDR1 MNHNY and CDR2 SVGAGI (reference sequence). The length of the CDR3 is 13 residues. As DNA, the CDR3 is TGTGCCAGCAGTTACGTTGGTGGCAGAGAAGCTTTCTTT. As protein: CASSYVGGREAFF.

The chain has TRBV4-3 and TRBJ1-4, with D maybe TRBD1 (6 bases). The CDR3 extends over 18 amino acids. Germline-derived CDR1 and CDR2 are LGHNA and YSLEER. Deletions cut 3 bases from V and 0 bases from J, with 17 bases between. The CDR3 coding sequence is TGCGCCAGCAGCCATAACAACAGGGCCCTTGCAACTAATGAAAAACTGTTTTTT. Its protein product is CASSHNNRALATNEKLFF.

This chain uses TRBV7-2 with TRBJ2-7, with 12 bases fitting TRBD2. The junction had 4 bases not matched to a gene; V was cut back by 5 bases and J by 2 bases. This CDR3 has 15 residues. From germline, CDR1 is SGHTA and CDR2 FQGNSA. CDR3 coding DNA: TGTGCCAGCAGCCTCCGGACTAGCGGGACCTACGAGCAGTACTTC. This translates into CASSLRTSGTYEQYF. Full variable domain (missing parts from reference TRBV7-2 and TRBJ2-7): GAGVSQSPSNKVTEKGKDVELRCDPISGHTALYWYRQSLGQGLEFLIYFQGNSAPDKSGLPSDRFSAERTGGSVSTLTIQRTQQEDSAVYLCASSLRTSGTYEQYFGPGTRLTVT.

The chain combines TRBV30 with TRBJ1-1; D may be TRBD1 (5 bases). The V end was cut by 4 bases, the J end by 1 base, with 13 bases between. CDR3 length equals 14 residues. Germline-derived CDR1 and CDR2 are GTSNPN and SVGIG (reference sequence). The CDR3 loop reads CAWIIKGKNTEAFF. CDR3 nucleotides: TGTGCCTGGATTATAAAGGGGAAGAACACTGAAGCTTTCTTT.

V is TRBV7-6 and J is TRBJ2-1, with TRBD1 matching 8 bases. The CDR3 runs to 15 residues. J was trimmed by 2 bases and V by 3 bases; bases with no gene match: 3. Looked up from germline, CDR1 is SGHVS and CDR2 is FNYEAQ. The CDR3 sequence: CASSFRQGTYNEQFF. The CDR3 DNA follows: TGTGCCAGCAGCTTCCGACAGGGGACCTACAATGAGCAGTTCTTC.